Shown below are 16 T cell receptor beta chains from a single sample sequenced in a study of T cells in Graves' hyperthyroidism and ophthalmopathy. RNA transcripts were the template for amplifying TCR beta CDR3 regions. Primed by the HTBI set, a first-round RT-PCR was run on the TCR CDR3. TCRdb processed the multiplex PCR reads anew with MiXCR; each CDR3 protein has one entry. The sample shows hundreds of thousands of distinct CDR3 sequences, 15% to 20% of them seen only once. Sequenced input: blood. All receptors derive from a woman between 25 and 40 years old with Graves' hyperthyroidism.

The V call is TRBV24-1, the J call TRBJ1-5; no definite D call. The CDR3 is made up of 19 amino acids. Trimming removed 1 base from V and 0 bases from J, with 18 bases in between. Germline V lookup: CDR1 KGHDR, CDR2 SFDVKD. The CDR3 DNA reads as TGTGCCACCAGTGATTTTTTAGTTGGGCAGATTAATAGCAATCAGCCCCAGCATTTT. Amino acids: CATSDFLVGQINSNQPQHF.

This clonotype was counted at least ten times. The chain links TRBV5-1 to TRBJ2-1; perhaps TRBD1 as D (5 bases). The CDR3 extends over 14 amino acids. The ends were cut back, 3 bases at V and 5 bases at J, with 12 bases in the middle. Germline assignment: CDR1 SGHRS and CDR2 YFSETQ. CDR3 DNA: TGCGCCAGCAGCTCACTCGGCAGGGACAATGAGCAGTTCTTC. Residues: CASSSLGRDNEQFF. Based on the CDR3 plus reference TRBV5-1 and TRBJ2-1, the full variable domain is KAGVTQTPRYLIKTRGQQVTLSCSPISGHRSVSWYQQTPGQGLQFLFEYFSETQRNKGNFPGRFSGRQFSNSRSEMNVSTLELGDSALYLCASSSLGRDNEQFFGPGTRLTVL.

V gene TRBV15 combines with J gene TRBJ2-5; D uncertain. The CDR3 is made up of 14 amino acids. Germline V CDR1 and CDR2: LNHNV, YYDKDF (reference sequence). The germline V and J ends were trimmed by 9 bases and 0 bases, with 14 bases remaining between them. In DNA form, the CDR3 reads TGTGCCACGCTTGATGCCTCACACCAAGAGACCCAGTACTTC. Amino acid sequence: CATLDASHQETQYF.

The CDR3 sequence: CASSLHQIGSYEQYF. CDR3 DNA sequence: TGTGCCAGCAGCTTGCACCAAATTGGGTCCTACGAGCAGTACTTC. The chain couples TRBV5-6 to TRBJ2-7; D is uncertain. The CDR3 covers 15 residues. V lost 1 base to trimming and J lost 1 base, with 12 bases between them. The germline CDR1 and CDR2 sequences are SGHDT and YYEEEE.

The V and J genes are TRBV20-1 and TRBJ2-3; tentatively, D is TRBD1 (5 bases). CDR1 DFQATT and CDR2 SNEGSKA come from the germline V gene (reference sequence). There are 12 residues in the CDR3. Trimming shortened V by 6 bases and J by 5 bases, and 12 bases separated the two germline ends. As DNA, the CDR3 is TGCAGTGCCAGAATCCAGGGAGATACGCAGTATTTT. This codes for CSARIQGDTQYF.

This clonotype was detected many times. The chain joins TRBV28 to TRBJ2-7, with D perhaps TRBD2 (6 bases). Germline CDR1 MDHEN, CDR2 SYDVKM. V was pared by 5 bases and J by 3 bases, with 20 bases between. The CDR3 runs to 16 residues. DNA of the CDR3: TGTGCCAGCAGTGATGTAGCGGTCGTCCCCCTCTACGAGCAGTACTTC. Its protein is CASSDVAVVPLYEQYF.

This clonotype was seen repeatedly, ten times or more. The chain combines TRBV12-3 or TRBV12-4 with TRBJ2-1, with 9 bases that match TRBD2. The CDR3 consists of 15 residues. After removal of 5 bases from V and 7 bases from J, the junction contained 9 bases not matched to a gene. For the CDR3, the DNA is TGTGCCAGCAGTGCCTCTAGCGGGAAAGTAAATGAGCAGTTCTTC. It codes for CASSASSGKVNEQFF.

This clonotype was seen more than once but under ten times. This chain uses TRBV20-1 with TRBJ2-1; D remains ambiguous. The CDR3 length is 14 residues. Germline CDR1 and CDR2: DFQATT and SNEGSKA (reference sequence). The ends were cut back, 3 bases at V and 4 bases at J, with 13 bases in the middle. The CDR3 reads CSASLSSHYNEQFF. In DNA form, the CDR3 reads TGCAGTGCTAGTCTTAGCAGCCATTACAATGAGCAGTTCTTC.

This clonotype was seen a handful of times. The chain uses TRBV6-5 and TRBJ1-2; D not certain. Between the trimmed V and J ends, which lost 0 bases and 6 bases, there was a span of 8 bases. CDR1 is MNHEY and CDR2 is SVGAGI in the germline V gene. The CDR3 is made up of 13 amino acids. The CDR3 loop reads CASSYSEGNGYTF. For the CDR3, the DNA is TGTGCCAGCAGTTACTCAGAGGGCAATGGCTACACCTTC.

This clonotype was detected ten times or more. This chain joins TRBV15 and TRBJ1-1, with a tentative D call TRBD1 (6 bases). The V end was cut by 1 base, the J end by 11 bases, with 17 bases between. CDR1 is LNHNV, CDR2 YYDKDF, per germline (reference sequence). The CDR3 length is 14 residues. This CDR3 is CATSRGTVAMKAFF. The CDR3 DNA sequence: TGTGCCACCAGCAGAGGGACAGTGGCTATGAAGGCTTTCTTT.

Of note for this clonotype: A much larger clone differs by one base, so this may be a read error. V usage is TRBV24-1 and J usage is TRBJ1-1; 8 bases align to TRBD1. Germline-derived CDR1 and CDR2 are KGHDR and SFDVKD. The CDR3 sequence is 15 residues long. J gave up 11 bases and V 9 bases, and 19 bases lay outside the gene matches. The CDR3 reads CATADGPDRGDRAFF. CDR3 nucleotide sequence: TGTGCCACCGCAGACGGACCCGACAGGGGAGACCGGGCTTTCTTT.

The rearrangement links TRBV7-9 to TRBJ2-7; 8 bases fit TRBD2. V lost 0 bases, J lost 3 bases, and 7 bases stayed unmatched. The CDR3 has 16 residues. Germline values: CDR1 SEHNR, CDR2 FQNEAQ (reference sequence). The CDR3 region is CASSLAQTSVVYEQYF. CDR3 sequence (DNA): TGTGCCAGCAGCTTAGCCCAGACTAGCGTGGTCTACGAGCAGTACTTC.

This clonotype was found a few times. This chain joins TRBV25-1 and TRBJ2-1; D may match TRBD1 or TRBD2 (7 bases each). The V and J ends lost 8 bases and 0 bases respectively, with 14 bases between them. The germline gives CDR1 MGHDK, CDR2 SYGVNS. The CDR3 sequence is 15 residues long. The CDR3 region has the DNA TGTGCCAGCTTAGGGGGCGGGAGCTCCTACAATGAGCAGTTCTTC. It is translated as CASLGGGSSYNEQFF.

This clonotype has at least ten counts. The CDR3: CASSKYTDTQYF. As DNA, the CDR3 is TGTGCCAGCAGCAAATACACAGATACGCAGTATTTT. This chain joins TRBV7-3 and TRBJ2-3; D remains ambiguous. Germline-derived CDR1 and CDR2 are SGHTA and FQGTGA. CDR3 size: 12 residues. V was clipped by 5 bases and J by 2 bases, with 5 bases between them.

This clonotype was observed many times. The chain employs TRBV11-2 and TRBJ2-1; tentatively, D is TRBD2 (5 bases). This CDR3 comprises 13 residues. Germline V gene lookup returns CDR1 SGHAT and CDR2 FQNNGV. V was pared by 5 bases and J by 5 bases, with 10 bases between. CDR3 loop: CASSRGRNNEQFF. The CDR3 DNA sequence: TGTGCCAGCAGCCGGGGAAGAAACAATGAGCAGTTCTTC.

In its sample, this clonotype was seen a few times. A much larger clone is a single base away; this may be a read error. The chain has TRBV20-1 and TRBJ2-1; a possible D gene is TRBD2 (6 bases). The CDR3 covers 15 residues. The V end lost 0 bases, the J end lost 6 bases, and 15 bases lay between the germline ends. Germline V gene lookup returns CDR1 DFQATT and CDR2 SNEGSKA (reference sequence). The CDR3 bases are TGCAGTGCTAGAGACGCGGGACCAGCGAGCAATGAGCAGTTCTTC. It yields the protein CSARDAGPASNEQFF.